The 2 T cell receptor beta chains listed next were all sequenced from one sample in a study of blood T cell repertoires in COVID-19. Assay used: immunoSEQ multiplex PCR; TCRdb lists only in-frame clones, some missing. The sample consists of around 90,000 clones, around 90% of them appearing once. Sequences were obtained from peripheral blood. Receptors were obtained from a man aged 45 to 65 with COVID-19, enrolled during active disease.

The chain links TRBV7-3 to TRBJ1-2; D ambiguous. This CDR3 is built from 13 residues. Germline assignment: CDR1 SGHTA and CDR2 FQGTGA. V shed 5 bases and J shed 9 bases, with 16 bases lying between them. DNA for the CDR3: TGTGCCAGCAGCCCGGGCCCAAGGGAGCGCTACACCTTC. This translates into CASSPGPRERYTF.

This chain links TRBV4-2 with TRBJ1-2; D call uncertain. There are 15 residues in the CDR3. Germline assignment: CDR1 LGHNA and CDR2 YNFKEQ. Trimming pared 3 bases from V and 2 bases from J, leaving 13 bases between. CDR3 region: CASSHPGEGNYGYTF. The CDR3 DNA is TGTGCCAGCAGCCACCCCGGGGAGGGCAACTATGGCTACACCTTC.